These 28 T cell receptor beta chains came from one sample sequenced in a study of cytomegalovirus exposure and HLA in healthy donors. In the PCR, 60 Vbeta and 13 Jbeta primers were used. Using immunoSEQ multiplex PCR, the repertoire was profiled, and TCRdb retains in-frame clones only, with some absent. This sample's table reports about 67,000 clones. The sequencing input was PBMCs. These receptors were collected from a woman aged 25-40 years in good health and CMV-seronegative.

J is TRBJ2-1 and V is TRBV9, with 8 nucleotides matching TRBD2. The length of the CDR3 is 15 residues. Trimming cost V 0 bases and J 5 bases; bases outside gene matches: 4. The V gene's germline CDR1 is SGDLS and CDR2 YYNGEE. The CDR3 coding sequence is TGTGCCAGCAGCGTAGAGGGCGGGAGGAACAATGAGCAGTTCTTC. Residues: CASSVEGGRNNEQFF.

V gene TRBV9 combines with J gene TRBJ2-1; TRBD2 agrees at 8 bases. The germline CDR1 and CDR2 sequences are SGDLS and YYNGEE. The CDR3 has 14 amino acids. Germline trimming cut 3 bases from V and 8 bases from J; bases unmatched to any gene: 7. The CDR3 DNA sequence: TGTGCCAGCAGCGCTATCCTCGGGGGGGATGAGCAGTTCTTC. This gives the protein CASSAILGGDEQFF.

The rearrangement uses TRBV18 and TRBJ2-1, with no clear D. The germline V and J ends were trimmed by 6 bases and 5 bases, with 11 bases remaining between them. Per germline, CDR1 KGHSH and CDR2 LQKENI. The CDR3 runs 13 residues. CDR3 coding DNA: TGTGCCAGCTCCCCAGCAACACACAATGAGCAGTTCTTC. It specifies CASSPATHNEQFF.

V usage is TRBV6-6 and J usage is TRBJ2-3, with a tentative D call TRBD2 (5 bases). The CDR3 contains 15 residues. Germline CDR1 MNHNY, CDR2 SVGAGI (reference sequence). Between the trimmed V and J ends, which lost 2 bases and 2 bases, there was a span of 11 bases. This CDR3 is CASSYEGASTDTQYF. As DNA, the CDR3 is TGTGCCAGCAGTTACGAGGGAGCCTCCACAGATACGCAGTATTTT.

About this clone: Other DNA sequences within the sample encode an identical CDR3. The genes are TRBV6-5 and TRBJ2-7; TRBD1 matches at 10 bases. V dropped 2 bases and J dropped 3; count of bases not matched to a gene: 4. This CDR3 spans 15 amino acids. Looked up from germline, CDR1 is MNHEY and CDR2 is SVGAGI. CDR3 sequence (DNA): TGTGCCAGCAGTTACCGCGACAGGGGGCACTACGAGCAGTACTTC. Its protein is CASSYRDRGHYEQYF.

This chain uses TRBV4-2 with TRBJ2-6; perhaps TRBD1 as D (5 bases). V gave up 2 bases and J gave up 4 bases, with 15 bases separating them. Per germline, CDR1 LGHNA and CDR2 YNFKEQ. The CDR3 totals 17 residues. CDR3 sequence: CASSQLATGAGANVLTF. CDR3 in DNA: TGTGCCAGCAGCCAACTCGCCACTGGGGCCGGGGCCAACGTCCTGACTTTC.

The chain couples TRBV7-8 to TRBJ2-5, with no clear D. The germline gives CDR1 SGHVS, CDR2 FQNEAQ. V gave up 3 bases and J gave up 2 bases, with 10 bases separating them. The CDR3 runs 14 residues. The CDR3 loop is CASSLGRSQETQYF. CDR3 sequence (DNA): TGTGCCAGCAGCTTGGGCAGGTCTCAAGAGACCCAGTACTTC.

The rearrangement links TRBV5-1 to TRBJ2-3; TRBD2 might be the D (5 bases). Trimming cost V 0 bases and J 8 bases, with 16 bases left between them. Per the germline V gene, CDR1 is SGHRS and CDR2 is YFSETQ. The length of the CDR3 is 15 residues. CDR3 in amino acids: CASSLVSRGMSTQYF. CDR3 DNA sequence: TGCGCCAGCAGCTTGGTTTCTCGGGGTATGAGTACGCAGTATTTT.

The genes are TRBV9 and TRBJ2-1; 8 bases match TRBD2. The CDR3 loop spans 15 amino acids. The germline V gene encodes CDR1 SGDLS and CDR2 YYNGEE. J was trimmed by 3 bases and V by 3 bases; bases with no gene match: 5. The CDR3 protein is CASSAYSGVYNEQFF. The DNA of the CDR3 is TGTGCCAGCAGCGCTTATAGCGGGGTCTACAATGAGCAGTTCTTC.

The chain has TRBV7-2 and TRBJ2-5; 11 bases line up with TRBD2. The CDR3 runs 16 residues. Germline-derived CDR1 and CDR2 are SGHTA and FQGNSA. With 2 bases clipped from V and 5 bases from J, the junction kept 7 bases outside the gene matches. DNA of the CDR3: TGTGCCAGCAGCTTACCGCTTAGCGGGGGGGTTGAGACCCAGTACTTC. It yields the protein CASSLPLSGGVETQYF.

The V and J genes are TRBV18 and TRBJ2-2, with 8 bases identical to TRBD1. Germline V lookup: CDR1 KGHSH, CDR2 LQKENI. The V segment lost 5 bases and the J segment 4 bases; nucleotides outside the gene matches: 6. The CDR3 is made up of 15 amino acids. This chain's CDR3 is CASSSQGAFTGELFF. The CDR3 bases are TGTGCCAGCTCATCCCAGGGGGCTTTCACCGGGGAGCTGTTTTTT.

The chain carries TRBV5-6 and TRBJ1-4; tentative D call: TRBD1 (6 bases). This CDR3 has 13 residues. Between the trimmed V and J ends, which lost 3 bases and 6 bases, there was a span of 9 bases. From germline, CDR1 is SGHDT and CDR2 YYEEEE. DNA for the CDR3: TGTGCCAGCAGCTCCAGGGGTTATGAAAAACTGTTTTTT. Its translation: CASSSRGYEKLFF. Together with reference TRBV5-6 and TRBJ1-4, the CDR3 gives the full variable domain: DAGVTQSPTHLIKTRGQQVTLRCSPKSGHDTVSWYQQALGQGPQFIFQYYEEEERQRGNFPDRFSGHQFPNYSSELNVNALLLGDSALYLCASSSRGYEKLFFGSGTQLSVL.

The rearrangement links TRBV27 to TRBJ1-1, with a weak D call TRBD1 (5 bases). V was pared by 1 base and J by 1 base, with 13 bases between. Germline CDR1 reads MNHEY; CDR2 reads SMNVEV (reference sequence). This CDR3 region has 16 residues. DNA of the CDR3: TGTGCCAGCAGTTTATACAGCCCTACAGGGAACACTGAAGCTTTCTTT. Its translation is CASSLYSPTGNTEAFF.

V and J are TRBV30 and TRBJ2-5, with D maybe TRBD1 (5 bases). Germline CDR1 and CDR2: GTSNPN and SVGIG (reference sequence). With 4 bases removed from V and 1 base from J, the gap between germline ends came to 13 bases. This CDR3 spans 14 amino acids. CDR3 in amino acids: CAWKAGILQETQYF. The CDR3 nucleotides are TGTGCCTGGAAAGCAGGGATCCTCCAAGAGACCCAGTACTTC. The full variable domain, completed using reference TRBV30 and TRBJ2-5, is SQTIHQWPATLVQPVGSPLSLECTVEGTSNPNLYWYRQAAGRGLQLLFYSVGIGQISSEVPQNLSASRPQDRQFILSSKKLLLSDSGFYLCAWKAGILQETQYFGPGTRLLVL.

In DNA, the CDR3 is TGTGCCAGCAGCTCCGGTCCCCCCAGCGCCTACGAGCAGTACTTC. This codes for CASSSGPPSAYEQYF. This chain joins TRBV7-9 and TRBJ2-7; D not resolved. The CDR3 runs to 15 residues. The germline V gene has CDR1 SEHNR and CDR2 FQNEAQ (reference sequence). V lost 4 bases and J lost 2, with 15 bases in between.

This sequence joins TRBV19 and TRBJ2-1; no clear D. The V end was cut by 3 bases, the J end by 2 bases, with 11 bases between. This CDR3 spans 15 amino acids. Germline assignment: CDR1 LNHDA and CDR2 SQIVND (reference sequence). As DNA, the CDR3 is TGTGCCAGTAGTATTATGTCCCTTCCCTACAATGAGCAGTTCTTC. Residues: CASSIMSLPYNEQFF.

The chain has TRBV7-2 and TRBJ2-1; 10 bases match TRBD2. V lost 0 bases to trimming and J lost 8 bases; unmatched junction nucleotides: 7. The germline gives CDR1 SGHTA, CDR2 FQGNSA. The CDR3 contains 16 residues. In DNA, the CDR3 is TGTGCCAGCAGCTTAGCGGCGAGCGGGAGGGGGGATGAGCAGTTCTTC. Its protein is CASSLAASGRGDEQFF.

This chain connects TRBV19 to TRBJ2-7, with 9 bases matching TRBD1. This CDR3 is built from 15 residues. Germline trimming cut 4 bases from V and 0 bases from J; bases unmatched to any gene: 4. CDR1 LNHDA and CDR2 SQIVND come from the germline V gene (reference sequence). This CDR3 is CASSTLTGGSYEQYF. The DNA of the CDR3 is TGTGCCAGTAGTACACTGACAGGGGGCTCCTACGAGCAGTACTTC.

The chain employs TRBV9 and TRBJ2-6, with D possibly being TRBD1 (6 bases). The ends were cut back, 4 bases at V and 9 bases at J, with 14 bases in the middle. The germline gives CDR1 SGDLS, CDR2 YYNGEE. The CDR3 totals 14 residues. The chain's CDR3 is CASSPGTWGNVLTF. In DNA, the CDR3 is TGTGCCAGCAGCCCCGGGACATGGGGCAACGTCCTGACTTTC.

The V gene is TRBV6-5, the J gene TRBJ1-2; 12 bases are a match to TRBD1. Germline V gives CDR1 MNHEY, CDR2 SVGAGI. CDR3 length equals 14 residues. Trimming took 6 bases from V and 8 from J; bases not matched to a gene: 7. In nucleotides, the CDR3 is TGTGCCAGCAGGGCGGGACAGGGGGCTGAGGGCTACACCTTC. Protein product: CASRAGQGAEGYTF.

The chain couples TRBV11-2 to TRBJ1-2; weak D call: TRBD1 (5 bases). V lost 6 bases to trimming and J lost 1 base, with 12 bases between them. The CDR3 has 14 amino acids. CDR1 and CDR2 from the germline V gene are SGHAT and FQNNGV. In DNA form, the CDR3 reads TGTGCCAGCAGTAAAGACAGTATTAACTATGGCTACACCTTC. Its translation: CASSKDSINYGYTF.

Remarks on this clone: Additional DNA sequences in this sample encode the identical CDR3. The chain uses TRBV9 and TRBJ1-6, with 10 bases that match TRBD1. The CDR3 length is 15 residues. Per the germline V gene, CDR1 is SGDLS and CDR2 is YYNGEE. V dropped 4 bases and J dropped 10; count of bases not matched to a gene: 8. CDR3 coding DNA: TGTGCCAGCAGCCCACGGACAGGGGGAGGATCACCCCTCCACTTT. Protein product: CASSPRTGGGSPLHF.

V and J are TRBV28 and TRBJ1-2, with TRBD1 matching 7 bases. The length of the CDR3 is 14 residues. Unmatched junction bases numbered 11, after V lost 7 bases and J lost 6 bases. The V gene's germline CDR1 is MDHEN and CDR2 SYDVKM. The CDR3 loop reads CASTVDGDRDGYTF. CDR3 nucleotide sequence: TGTGCCAGCACCGTAGACGGGGACAGAGATGGCTACACCTTC.

The chain recombines TRBV2 with TRBJ2-2; 12 bases are a match to TRBD2. The CDR3 extends over 17 amino acids. Trimming cost V 6 bases and J 5 bases; bases outside gene matches: 10. Germline V gene data show CDR1 as SNHLY and CDR2 as FYNNEI. CDR3 sequence reads: CASRASRGTSGTGELFF. As DNA, the CDR3 is TGTGCCAGCAGAGCCTCGAGGGGGACTAGCGGGACCGGGGAGCTGTTTTTT.

This chain uses TRBV6-5 with TRBJ2-7, with a weak D call TRBD2 (5 bases). The CDR3 runs 15 residues. CDR1 MNHEY and CDR2 SVGAGI come from the germline V gene. V lost 4 bases and J 2 bases, leaving 15 bases between the germline ends. The CDR3 sequence is CASSFSSIGTYEQYF. The CDR3 DNA reads TGTGCCAGCAGTTTTTCGTCGATCGGGACCTACGAGCAGTACTTC.

The chain combines TRBV7-9 with TRBJ2-7; D gene unclear. This CDR3 comprises 11 residues. Germline V CDR1 and CDR2: SEHNR, FQNEAQ (reference sequence). Trimming shortened V by 5 bases and J by 1 base, and 3 bases separated the two germline ends. The CDR3 loop reads CASSPSYEQYF. The CDR3 nucleotides are TGTGCCAGCAGCCCATCCTACGAGCAGTACTTC.

The rearrangement links TRBV18 to TRBJ2-7; 10 nucleotides align to TRBD1. The CDR3 has 12 amino acids. Germline CDR1 KGHSH, CDR2 LQKENI. V gave up 8 bases and J gave up 5 bases; unmatched junction bases: 3. CDR3 in amino acids: CASRQGANEQYF. CDR3 in DNA: TGTGCCAGCCGACAGGGGGCAAACGAGCAGTACTTC.

A word on this clone: An end of the junction does not agree with germline; a read error may underlie this. The chain couples TRBV30 to TRBJ1-1; maybe TRBD1 (5 bases). The CDR3 runs 14 residues. Germline CDR1 reads GTSNPN; CDR2 reads SVGIG (reference sequence). The CDR3 is CAWSVWGLNTEDFF. CDR3 bases: TGTGCCTGGAGTGTATGGGGACTGAACACTGAAGATTTCTTT.